The present TCR beta chain was sequenced within a study of T cell clonotyping in hematopoietic cell transplantation. V was pared by 4 bases and J by 5 bases, with 11 bases between. This CDR3 region has 12 residues. Germline loops: CDR1 SQVTM, CDR2 ANQGSEA. Recipient blood drawn about 28 days pretransplant and days 30, 100, 180 after. About this clone itself: Antigen specificity is unknown.

Data came from immunoSEQ multiplex PCR; TCRdb stores just in-frame clones and leaves some out. Here the sample spans more than 7,500 clones, 81% being singletons. Study conclusions and caveats: Without cell sorting, CD4 versus CD8 contributions remain unresolved. Pathologically expanded recipient clonotypes increased progressively from day 30 to day 180 as diversity fell.

The source is a female patient in her forties or fifties who had an allogeneic stem cell transplant from an unrelated donor, so the T cells may come from the graft donor. Some clones in this sample may be carry-over from other donors' samples. The chain uses TRBV29-1 and TRBJ2-5; D might be TRBD2 (6 bases). The sequencing here drew on peripheral blood mononuclear cells, taken 180 days after allogeneic stem cell transplant. In DNA, the CDR3 is TGCAGCGTTGGGAGGGGCAGGGAGACCCAGTACTTC. This gives the protein CSVGRGRETQYF.